The source of this T cell receptor (beta chain) is a study of blood T cell repertoires in COVID-19. Per germline, CDR1 SEHNR and CDR2 FQNEAQ (reference sequence). Trimming shortened V by 3 bases and J by 4 bases, and 15 bases separated the two germline ends. CDR3 size: 16 residues. The data were produced by immunoSEQ multiplex PCR, yet TCRdb's version contains in-frame clones alone and is incomplete. Of about 410,000 clones listed, 89% were seen once; the top ten hold about 1.4%. This clone was seen a handful of times. This sequence originates from a woman between 35 and 50 years old with COVID-19, enrolled during active disease. The specimen was peripheral blood. The chain combines TRBV7-9 with TRBJ2-2, with D possibly matching TRBD1 (6 bases). DNA of the CDR3: TGTGCCAGCAGCTTTACAGGGTCGGGTATCACCGGGGAGCTGTTTTTT. Residues: CASSFTGSGITGELFF.